The clone carrying this T cell receptor (beta chain) was detected only a few times. The data were produced by immunoSEQ multiplex PCR, yet TCRdb's version contains in-frame clones alone and is incomplete. Here the sample spans under 150,000 clones, more than 65% being singletons. This entry is derived from a study of blood T cell repertoires in COVID-19. Across the study: Donors in the United States, Italy and Spain gave samples during acute or convalescent COVID-19.

Material: peripheral blood. This TCR derives from a woman aged 70-85 years with acute or convalescent COVID-19.

Written as DNA, the CDR3 is TGTGCCAGCAGCGTAGGACTAGCCGGGGAGCTGTTTTTT. Its translation: CASSVGLAGELFF. The chain recombines TRBV9 with TRBJ2-2, with a possible D match to TRBD2 (6 bases). Trimming took off 0 bases at V and 6 bases at J, with 6 bases between the two ends. CDR1 and CDR2 from the germline V gene are SGDLS and YYNGEE. The CDR3 has 13 residues.